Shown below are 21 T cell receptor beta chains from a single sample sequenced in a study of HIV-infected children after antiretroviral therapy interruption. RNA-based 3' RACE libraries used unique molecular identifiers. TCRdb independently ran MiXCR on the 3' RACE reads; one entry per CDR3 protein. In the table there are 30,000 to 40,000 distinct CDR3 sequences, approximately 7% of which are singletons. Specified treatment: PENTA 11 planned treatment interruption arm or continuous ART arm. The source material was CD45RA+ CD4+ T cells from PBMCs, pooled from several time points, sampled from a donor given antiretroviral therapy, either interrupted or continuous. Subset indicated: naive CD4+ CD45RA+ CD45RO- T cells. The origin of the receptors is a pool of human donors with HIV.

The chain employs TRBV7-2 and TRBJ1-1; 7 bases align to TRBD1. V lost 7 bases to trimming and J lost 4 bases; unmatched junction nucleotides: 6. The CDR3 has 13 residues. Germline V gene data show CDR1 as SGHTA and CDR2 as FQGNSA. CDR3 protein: CASTLQGTTEAFF. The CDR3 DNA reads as TGTGCCAGCACCCTACAGGGGACCACTGAAGCTTTCTTT.

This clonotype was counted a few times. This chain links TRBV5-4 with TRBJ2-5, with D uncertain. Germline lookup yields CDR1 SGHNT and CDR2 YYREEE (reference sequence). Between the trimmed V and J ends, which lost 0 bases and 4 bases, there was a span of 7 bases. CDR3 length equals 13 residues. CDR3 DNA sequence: TGTGCCAGCAGCTTGGTAGTAGGAGAGACCCAGTACTTC. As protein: CASSLVVGETQYF. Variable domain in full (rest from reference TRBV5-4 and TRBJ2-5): ETGVTQSPTHLIKTRGQQVTLRCSSQSGHNTVSWYQQALGQGPQFIFQYYREEENGRGNFPPRFSGLQFPNYSSELNVNALELDDSALYLCASSLVVGETQYFGPGTRLLVL.

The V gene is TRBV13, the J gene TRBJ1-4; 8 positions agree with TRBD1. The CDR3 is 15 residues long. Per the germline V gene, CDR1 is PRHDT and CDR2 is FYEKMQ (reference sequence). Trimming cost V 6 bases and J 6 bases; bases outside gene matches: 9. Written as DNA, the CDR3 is TGTGCCAGCAGTTACTCAGGGGGCGCGGATGAAAAACTGTTTTTT. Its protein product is CASSYSGGADEKLFF.

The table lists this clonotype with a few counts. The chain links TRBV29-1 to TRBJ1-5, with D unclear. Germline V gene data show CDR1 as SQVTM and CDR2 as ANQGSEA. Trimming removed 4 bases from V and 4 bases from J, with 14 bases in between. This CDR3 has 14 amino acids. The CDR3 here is CSVAPEGWNQPQHF. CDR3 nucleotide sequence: TGCAGCGTTGCACCCGAGGGCTGGAATCAGCCCCAGCATTTT.

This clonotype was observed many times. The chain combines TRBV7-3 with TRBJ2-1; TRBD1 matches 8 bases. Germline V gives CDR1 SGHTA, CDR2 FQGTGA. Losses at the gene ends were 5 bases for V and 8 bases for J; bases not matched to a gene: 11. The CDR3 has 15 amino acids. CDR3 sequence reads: CASSPDRGVQYEQFF. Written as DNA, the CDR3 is TGTGCCAGCAGCCCCGACAGGGGAGTGCAATATGAGCAGTTCTTC.

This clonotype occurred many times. In nucleotides, the CDR3 is TGTGCCATCAGTGCATGGACAGCCCAAGAGACCCAGTACTTC. Translation: CAISAWTAQETQYF. The chain is built from TRBV10-3 and TRBJ2-5, with TRBD1 as a possible D gene (6 bases). Germline CDR1 reads ENHRY; CDR2 reads SYGVKD. The CDR3 spans 14 residues. The ends were cut back, 4 bases at V and 1 base at J, with 10 bases in the middle.

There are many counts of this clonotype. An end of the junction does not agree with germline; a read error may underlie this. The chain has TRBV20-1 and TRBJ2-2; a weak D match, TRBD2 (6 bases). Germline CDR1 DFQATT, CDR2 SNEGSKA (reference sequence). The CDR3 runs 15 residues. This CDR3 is CSAESGTFNTGELFF. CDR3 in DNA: TGCAGTGCTGAATCTGGGACTTTCAACACCGGCGAGCTGTTTTTT.

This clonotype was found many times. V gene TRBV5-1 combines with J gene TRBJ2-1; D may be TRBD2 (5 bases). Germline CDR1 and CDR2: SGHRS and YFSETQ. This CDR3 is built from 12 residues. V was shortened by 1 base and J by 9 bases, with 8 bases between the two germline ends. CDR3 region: CASSLMAGEQFF. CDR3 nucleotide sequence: TGCGCCAGCAGCTTGATGGCGGGTGAGCAGTTCTTC.

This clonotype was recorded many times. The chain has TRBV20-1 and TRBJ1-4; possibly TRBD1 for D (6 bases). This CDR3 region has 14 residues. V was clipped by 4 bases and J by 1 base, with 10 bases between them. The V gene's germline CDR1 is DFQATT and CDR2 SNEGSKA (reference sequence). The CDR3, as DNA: TGCAGTGCTAAGGACAGTGTAACTAATGAAAAACTGTTTTTT. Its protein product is CSAKDSVTNEKLFF.

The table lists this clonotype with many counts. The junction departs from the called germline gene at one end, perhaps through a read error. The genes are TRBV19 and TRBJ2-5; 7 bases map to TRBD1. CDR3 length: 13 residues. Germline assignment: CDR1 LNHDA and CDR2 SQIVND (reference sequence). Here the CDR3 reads CASSITGEDTQYF. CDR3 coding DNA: TGTGCCAGCAGTATCACAGGGGAAGACACCCAGTACTTT.

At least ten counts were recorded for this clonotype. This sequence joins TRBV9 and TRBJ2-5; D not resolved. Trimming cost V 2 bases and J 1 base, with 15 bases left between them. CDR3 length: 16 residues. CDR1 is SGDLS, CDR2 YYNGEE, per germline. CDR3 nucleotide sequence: TGTGCCAGCAGCGTCGGTGGCAGGATATCCCAAGAGACCCAGTACTTC. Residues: CASSVGGRISQETQYF.

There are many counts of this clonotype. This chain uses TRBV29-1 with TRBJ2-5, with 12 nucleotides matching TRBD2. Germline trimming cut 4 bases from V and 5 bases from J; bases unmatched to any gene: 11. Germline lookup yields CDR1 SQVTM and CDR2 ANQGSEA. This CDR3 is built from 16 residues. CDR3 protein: CSVGASGRAGGETQYF. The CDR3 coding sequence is TGCAGCGTTGGAGCTAGCGGGAGGGCCGGTGGCGAGACCCAGTACTTC.

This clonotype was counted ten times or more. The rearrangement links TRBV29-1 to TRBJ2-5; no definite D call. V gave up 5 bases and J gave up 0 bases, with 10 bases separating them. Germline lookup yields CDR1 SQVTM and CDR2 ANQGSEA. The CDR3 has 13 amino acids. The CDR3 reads CSVSGRYQETQYF. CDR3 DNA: TGCAGCGTTTCAGGCCGGTACCAAGAGACCCAGTACTTC.

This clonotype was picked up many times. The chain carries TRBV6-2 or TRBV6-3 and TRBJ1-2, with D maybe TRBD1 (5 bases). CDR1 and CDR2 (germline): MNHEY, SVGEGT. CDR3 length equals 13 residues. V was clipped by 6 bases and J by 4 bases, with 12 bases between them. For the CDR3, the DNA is TGTGCCAGCAGCTGGGACCGAAGCTATGGCTACACCTTC. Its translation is CASSWDRSYGYTF.

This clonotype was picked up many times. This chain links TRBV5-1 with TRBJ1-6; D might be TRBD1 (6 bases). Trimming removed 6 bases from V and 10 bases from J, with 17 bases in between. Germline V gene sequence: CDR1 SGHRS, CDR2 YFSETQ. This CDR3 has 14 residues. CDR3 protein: CASTNRDSDSPLHF. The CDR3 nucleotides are TGCGCCAGCACAAACAGGGACTCGGACTCACCCCTCCACTTT. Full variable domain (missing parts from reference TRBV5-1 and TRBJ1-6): KAGVTQTPRYLIKTRGQQVTLSCSPISGHRSVSWYQQTPGQGLQFLFEYFSETQRNKGNFPGRFSGRQFSNSRSEMNVSTLELGDSALYLCASTNRDSDSPLHFGNGTRLTVT.

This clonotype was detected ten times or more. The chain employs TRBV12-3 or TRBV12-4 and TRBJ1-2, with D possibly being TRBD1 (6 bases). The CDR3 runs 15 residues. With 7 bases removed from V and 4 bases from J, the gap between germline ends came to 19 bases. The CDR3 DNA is TGTGCCAGCACCCGTGGGGGCCAAGGCGGCTATGGCTACACCTTC. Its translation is CASTRGGQGGYGYTF.

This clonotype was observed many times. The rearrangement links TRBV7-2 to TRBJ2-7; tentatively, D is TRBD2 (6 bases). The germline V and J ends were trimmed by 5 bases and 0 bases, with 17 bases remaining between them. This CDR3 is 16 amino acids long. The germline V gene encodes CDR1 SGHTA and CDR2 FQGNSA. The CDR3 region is CASSPTRLGYSYEQYF. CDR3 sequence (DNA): TGTGCCAGCAGCCCCACCCGACTAGGCTACTCCTACGAGCAGTACTTC.

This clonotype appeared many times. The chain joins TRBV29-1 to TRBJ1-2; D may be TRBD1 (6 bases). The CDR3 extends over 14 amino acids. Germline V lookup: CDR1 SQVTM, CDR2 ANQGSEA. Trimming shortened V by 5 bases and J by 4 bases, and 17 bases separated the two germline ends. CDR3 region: CSVPSRDTGYGYTF. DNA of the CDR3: TGCAGCGTTCCAAGCCGGGACACCGGCTATGGCTACACCTTC.

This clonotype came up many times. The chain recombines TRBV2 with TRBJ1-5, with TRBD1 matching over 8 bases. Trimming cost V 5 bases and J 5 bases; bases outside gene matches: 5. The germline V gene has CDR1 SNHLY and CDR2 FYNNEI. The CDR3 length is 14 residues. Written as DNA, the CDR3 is TGTGCCAGCAGTAAGGACAGGGCTGATCAGCCCCAGCATTTT. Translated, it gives CASSKDRADQPQHF.

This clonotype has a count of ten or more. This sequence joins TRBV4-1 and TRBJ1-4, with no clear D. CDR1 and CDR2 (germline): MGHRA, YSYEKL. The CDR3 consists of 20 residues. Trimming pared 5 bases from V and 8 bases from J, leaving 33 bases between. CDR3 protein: CASSSGSRTVVILVREKLFF. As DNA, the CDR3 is TGCGCCAGCAGCTCTGGTTCCAGGACGGTGGTAATTTTAGTGCGGGAAAAACTGTTTTTT.

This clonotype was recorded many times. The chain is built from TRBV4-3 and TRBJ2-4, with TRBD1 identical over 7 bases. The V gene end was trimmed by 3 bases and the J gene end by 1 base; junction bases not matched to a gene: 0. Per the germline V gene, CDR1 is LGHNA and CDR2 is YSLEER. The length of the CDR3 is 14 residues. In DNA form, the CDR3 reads TGCGCCAGCAGCCAGGACAGGGCCAAAAACATTCAGTACTTC. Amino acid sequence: CASSQDRAKNIQYF.